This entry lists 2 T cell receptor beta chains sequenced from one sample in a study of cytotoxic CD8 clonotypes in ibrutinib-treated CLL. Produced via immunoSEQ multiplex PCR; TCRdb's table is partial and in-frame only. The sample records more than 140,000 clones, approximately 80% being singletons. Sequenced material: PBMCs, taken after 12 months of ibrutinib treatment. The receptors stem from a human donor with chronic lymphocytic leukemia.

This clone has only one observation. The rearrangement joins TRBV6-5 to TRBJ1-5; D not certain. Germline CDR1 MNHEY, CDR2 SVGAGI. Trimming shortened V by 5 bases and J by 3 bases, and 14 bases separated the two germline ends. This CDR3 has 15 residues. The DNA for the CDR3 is TGTGCCAGCAGTACCGTTTCGGGGTTCAATCAGCCCCAGCATTTT. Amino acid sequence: CASSTVSGFNQPQHF.

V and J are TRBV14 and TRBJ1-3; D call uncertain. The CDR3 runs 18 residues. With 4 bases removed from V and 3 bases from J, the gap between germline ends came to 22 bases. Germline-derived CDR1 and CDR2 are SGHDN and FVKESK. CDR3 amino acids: CASSRVRAVNFLGNTIYF. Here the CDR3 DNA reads TGTGCCAGCAGCCGCGTTAGGGCGGTGAACTTTCTTGGAAACACCATATATTTT.